The rows below give T cell receptor beta chains drawn from one sample of a study of T cells in Graves' hyperthyroidism and ophthalmopathy. TCRdb itself ran the multiplex PCR reads through MiXCR, one entry per CDR3 protein. The sample has approximately 400,000 distinct CDR3 sequences, approximately 14% seen once. The sequenced sample was blood. All receptors come from a woman in her 30s with Graves' ophthalmopathy. Both conserved end residues are part of each CDR3. The order of the fields is D gene, J gene, V gene, clone size, CDR3 protein, CDR3 DNA. A D gene is named only where the DNA matches it firmly. Rows give clone size only sometimes, using once, few, many, or a class for an expanded clone.

.,TRBJ2-3,TRBV6-4,many,CASSDSGSTDTQYF,TGTGCCAGCAGTGACTCGGGTAGCACAGATACGCAGTATTTT
.,TRBJ2-4,TRBV12-3/TRBV12-4,.,CASSLWVGGTLPPAKNIQYF,TGTGCCAGCAGTTTATGGGTCGGTGGAACACTTCCACCAGCCAAAAACATTCAGTACTTC
.,TRBJ1-4,TRBV3-1,few,CASSQGRAPLKLFF,TGTGCCAGCAGCCAAGGCAGGGCGCCCCTGAAACTGTTTTTT
.,TRBJ2-1,TRBV6-1,many,CASKETESSYNEQFF,TGTGCCAGCAAAGAGACAGAAAGCTCCTACAATGAGCAGTTCTTC
.,TRBJ2-1,TRBV14,many,CASSQEPRYTEQFF,TGTGCCAGCAGCCAAGAGCCTAGATACACTGAGCAGTTCTTC
.,TRBJ2-5,TRBV30,many,CAWSVMGGETQYF,TGTGCCTGGAGTGTTATGGGTGGGGAGACCCAGTACTTC
TRBD2,TRBJ2-2,TRBV20-1,many,CSASPQRSGENTGELFF,TGCAGTGCTTCCCCTCAAAGAAGCGGGGAGAACACCGGGGAGCTGTTTTTT
.,TRBJ2-7,TRBV12-3/TRBV12-4,many,CASSLAPSYEQYF,TGTGCCAGCAGTTTAGCTCCCAGCTACGAGCAGTACTTC
.,TRBJ2-1,TRBV12-3/TRBV12-4,many,CASSPPWGSSYNEQFF,TGTGCCAGCAGTCCTCCGTGGGGGAGCTCCTACAATGAGCAGTTCTTC
.,TRBJ2-4,TRBV6-2/TRBV6-3,many,CASKEVGGENIQYF,TGTGCCAGCAAAGAGGTCGGCGGGGAAAACATTCAGTACTTC
.,TRBJ2-1,TRBV7-2,many,CASSSRDANEQFF,TGTGCCAGCAGCTCCCGGGACGCCAATGAGCAGTTCTTC
.,TRBJ2-3,TRBV12-3/TRBV12-4,many,CASRPGDGADTQYF,TGTGCCAGCAGACCAGGGGACGGCGCAGATACGCAGTATTTT
TRBD1,TRBJ1-2,TRBV3-1,many,CASSGDAKGGGYTF,TGTGCCAGCAGCGGCGACGCCAAAGGGGGCGGCTACACCTTC
TRBD2,TRBJ2-5,TRBV12-3/TRBV12-4,many,CASSLGSGVWETQYF,TGTGCCAGCAGTTTGGGTAGCGGGGTGTGGGAGACCCAGTACTTC
.,TRBJ2-1,TRBV3-1,many,CASSQGTVYNEQFF,TGTGCCAGCAGCCAAGGGACTGTCTACAATGAGCAGTTCTTC
.,TRBJ1-4,TRBV27,many,CASRRDTDEKLFF,TGTGCCAGCAGGCGGGACACAGATGAAAAACTGTTTTTT
.,TRBJ1-1,TRBV29-1,many,CSVVPATEAFF,TGCAGCGTTGTTCCAGCCACTGAAGCTTTCTTT
TRBD2,TRBJ2-1,TRBV20-1,.,CSAPGEGGLSEQFF,TGCAGTGCCCCTGGTGAGGGAGGGCTCAGTGAGCAGTTCTTC
.,TRBJ2-1,TRBV24-1,.,CATSDSGTYNEQFF,TGTGCCACCAGTGATAGTGGAACTTACAATGAGCAGTTCTTC
.,TRBJ1-1,TRBV19,many,CASSSGLPGEAFF,TGTGCCAGTAGTTCCGGCCTGCCAGGGGAAGCTTTCTTT
TRBD1,TRBJ2-4,TRBV6-5,.,CASVLGTGTQNIQYF,TGTGCCAGCGTACTCGGGACAGGGACTCAAAACATTCAGTACTTC
.,TRBJ1-6,TRBV20-1,few,CSASISPMVGNSPLHF,TGCAGTGCTAGTATTTCGCCTATGGTCGGGAATTCACCCCTCCACTTT
.,TRBJ2-3,TRBV20-1,many,CSASLVAADTQYF,TGCAGTGCTAGTCTAGTTGCGGCAGATACGCAGTATTTT
.,TRBJ2-5,TRBV11-2,many,CASSLDTRQTQYF,TGTGCCAGCAGCTTAGATACCAGGCAGACCCAGTACTTC
.,TRBJ1-2,TRBV5-1,.,CASSLEGVRVEGYTF,TGCGCCAGCAGCTTGGAAGGGGTTAGGGTGGAAGGCTACACCTTC
TRBD1,TRBJ1-6,TRBV28,many,CASMGAGTVGSPLHF,TGTGCCAGCATGGGTGCGGGGACAGTGGGCTCACCCCTCCACTTT
.,TRBJ2-7,TRBV20-1,.,CSAREGYEQYF,TGCAGTGCTAGAGAGGGGTACGAGCAGTACTTC
TRBD1,TRBJ2-7,TRBV5-5,many,CASSWDRSYEQYF,TGTGCCAGCAGCTGGGACAGGTCCTACGAGCAGTACTTC
.,TRBJ2-5,TRBV7-2,many,CASSRGLKETQYF,TGTGCCAGCAGTAGGGGCTTAAAAGAGACCCAGTACTTC
TRBD1,TRBJ1-2,TRBV12-3/TRBV12-4,.,CASTDGTGGDGYTF,TGTGCCAGCACCGACGGGACAGGGGGTGATGGCTACACCTTC
.,TRBJ2-2,TRBV11-2,many,CASSLTNTGELFF,TGTGCCAGCAGCTTAACGAACACCGGGGAGCTGTTTTTT
.,TRBJ1-4,TRBV5-1,many,CASSLGRGNEKLFF,TGCGCCAGCAGCTTGGGCAGGGGTAACGAAAAACTGTTTTTT
TRBD1,TRBJ1-5,TRBV19,.,CASSPDRAINQPQHF,TGTGCCAGTAGCCCGGACAGGGCGATCAATCAGCCCCAGCATTTT